Below are 14 T cell receptor beta chains sequenced from a single sample in a study of response to subunit inactivated influenza vaccine. TCRdb processed the RT-PCR reads anew with MiXCR; each CDR3 protein has one entry. The sample holds roughly 180,000 distinct CDR3 sequences, around 9.2% seen once. The input for sequencing was non-naive T cells sorted from PBMCs, taken on the day of vaccination. The receptors shown here come from a man aged 45-65 years who received an inactivated influenza vaccine.

This clonotype turned up a few times. The gene calls are TRBV29-1 and TRBJ2-5; no reliable D call. The CDR3 is 12 residues long. Germline loops: CDR1 SQVTM, CDR2 ANQGSEA. V was shortened by 6 bases and J by 0 bases, with 8 bases between the two germline ends. This CDR3 reads CSVQENQETQYF. The CDR3 DNA follows: TGCAGCGTCCAGGAGAACCAAGAGACCCAGTACTTC. Full variable domain (remainder filled in from reference TRBV29-1 and TRBJ2-5): SAVISQKPSRDICQRGTSLTIQCQVDSQVTMMFWYRQQPGQSLTLIATANQGSEATYESGFVIDKFPISRPNLTFSTLTVSNMSPEDSSIYLCSVQENQETQYFGPGTRLLVL.

This clonotype was detected many times. The chain couples TRBV20-1 to TRBJ2-1, with 8 nucleotides matching TRBD2. This CDR3 comprises 17 residues. V dropped 0 bases and J dropped 1; count of bases not matched to a gene: 8. Germline CDR1 DFQATT, CDR2 SNEGSKA (reference sequence). The CDR3 loop reads CSARDTSGSLSYNEQFF. CDR3 in DNA: TGCAGTGCTAGAGATACGAGCGGGAGCCTTTCCTACAATGAGCAGTTCTTC.

This clonotype was seen a few times. CDR3 DNA: TGTGCCAGTTCAGGATTAGACCAAAGGAACTACGAGCAGTACTTC. It codes for CASSGLDQRNYEQYF. The chain employs TRBV18 and TRBJ2-7; D ambiguous. The CDR3 loop spans 15 amino acids. Germline CDR1 KGHSH, CDR2 LQKENI. The germline V and J ends were trimmed by 9 bases and 3 bases, with 21 bases remaining between them.

The V call is TRBV11-2, the J call TRBJ2-7; D remains ambiguous. The germline gives CDR1 SGHAT, CDR2 FQNNGV. With 5 bases removed from V and 0 bases from J, the gap between germline ends came to 17 bases. The CDR3 loop spans 16 amino acids. CDR3 sequence (DNA): TGTGCCAGCAGCAAAAATCTGGCATCAGTCTCCTACGAGCAGTACTTC. Translation gives CASSKNLASVSYEQYF.

The DNA of the CDR3 is TGCGCCAGCAGCTTGGATAGCGGGAGGTTCAATGAGCAGTTCTTC. It translates to CASSLDSGRFNEQFF. The chain employs TRBV5-1 and TRBJ2-1; the match to TRBD2 covers 10 bases. The junction had 3 bases not matched to a gene; V was cut back by 0 bases and J by 6 bases. The germline CDR1 and CDR2 sequences are SGHRS and YFSETQ. The CDR3 is made up of 15 amino acids.

The sample holds many counts of this clonotype. J is TRBJ2-7 and V is TRBV5-1; a possible D gene is TRBD1 (6 bases). The CDR3 totals 14 residues. Germline assignment: CDR1 SGHRS and CDR2 YFSETQ. Trimming removed 4 bases at V and 10 bases at J, with 21 bases between. CDR3 bases: TGCGCCAGCAGCCATGACGGAGGTGGGGGCGGCCAGTACTTC. Translating gives CASSHDGGGGGQYF.

This clonotype has ten or more counts. The chain couples TRBV12-3 or TRBV12-4 to TRBJ1-1; TRBD1 is a possible D gene (6 bases). Trimming cost V 5 bases and J 0 bases, with 13 bases left between them. The CDR3 is 15 amino acids. CDR3 bases: TGTGCCAGCAGTCTCCATACAGGGATGAACACTGAAGCTTTCTTT. Translated: CASSLHTGMNTEAFF.

J is TRBJ1-6 and V is TRBV3-1; D is unresolved. The V and J ends lost 10 bases and 9 bases respectively, with 19 bases between them. The length of the CDR3 is 14 residues. Germline values: CDR1 LGHDT, CDR2 YNNKEL (reference sequence). The CDR3 protein is CATTRQDGVSPLHF. The CDR3 nucleotides read TGTGCCACCACCCGGCAGGACGGCGTTTCACCCCTCCACTTT.

This clonotype has a handful of counts. The genes are TRBV28 and TRBJ2-1; a possible D gene is TRBD2 (5 bases). The germline V and J ends were trimmed by 10 bases and 5 bases, with 18 bases remaining between them. Germline lookup yields CDR1 MDHEN and CDR2 SYDVKM. This CDR3 comprises 14 residues. CDR3 coding DNA: TGTGCCATTAGAATAGAGAGCGGAAACAATGAGCAGTTCTTC. Protein: CAIRIESGNNEQFF.

The chain joins TRBV28 to TRBJ2-3, with D possibly matching TRBD2 (5 bases). Germline CDR1 reads MDHEN; CDR2 reads SYDVKM. V was shortened by 7 bases and J by 5 bases, with 13 bases between the two germline ends. The CDR3 totals 13 residues. CDR3 bases: TGTGCCAGCACCTTGGGCCGGGGAGATACGCAGTATTTT. It is translated as CASTLGRGDTQYF.

The chain joins TRBV7-2 to TRBJ2-4; D uncertain. Germline CDR1 reads SGHTA; CDR2 reads FQGNSA. This CDR3 is built from 16 residues. V was clipped by 0 bases and J by 0 bases, with 9 bases between them. This CDR3 is CASSLALQLAKNIQYF. CDR3 DNA: TGTGCCAGCAGCTTAGCGCTCCAACTAGCCAAAAACATTCAGTACTTC.

This clonotype was counted at least ten times. The chain couples TRBV15 to TRBJ2-1; D might be TRBD1 (5 bases). The ends were cut back, 0 bases at V and 7 bases at J, with 13 bases in the middle. The germline V gene has CDR1 LNHNV and CDR2 YYDKDF (reference sequence). The length of the CDR3 is 15 residues. CDR3 protein: CATSREAVGANEQFF. CDR3 bases: TGTGCCACCAGCAGAGAGGCAGTTGGGGCGAATGAGCAGTTCTTC.

The V gene is TRBV4-2, the J gene TRBJ2-5; 8 bases map to TRBD2. CDR3 length equals 15 residues. Germline CDR1 reads LGHNA; CDR2 reads YNFKEQ. Germline trimming cut 4 bases from V and 3 bases from J; bases unmatched to any gene: 7. In DNA form, the CDR3 reads TGTGCCAGCAGCCCGACTAGCGCGCAAAAAGAGACCCAGTACTTC. Residues: CASSPTSAQKETQYF.

In this sample, this clonotype turned up many times. The chain links TRBV20-1 to TRBJ2-1; either TRBD1 or TRBD2 may fit D (5 bases each). Germline V gene sequence: CDR1 DFQATT, CDR2 SNEGSKA (reference sequence). The CDR3 covers 14 residues. V was pared by 5 bases and J by 0 bases, with 11 bases between. The DNA for the CDR3 is TGCAGTGCTTCTCCCGGGGCCTCCTACAATGAGCAGTTCTTC. Translation gives CSASPGASYNEQFF.